This TCR beta chain emerged from a study of blood T cell repertoires in COVID-19. Trimming removed 7 bases from V and 1 base from J; junction bases left unmatched: 5. Germline CDR1 and CDR2: GTSNPN and SVGIG (reference sequence). The CDR3 sequence is 14 residues long. Assay: immunoSEQ multiplex PCR; the TCRdb copy retains only in-frame clones and omits some. The profile shows 350,000 to 400,000 clones, 80% to 95% of them singletons. The gene calls are TRBV30 and TRBJ2-3, with 10 positions matching TRBD2. The source material was PBMCs or T cells enriched from blood (not recorded which). The receptor's source is a woman in her forties who had been exposed to COVID-19. The CDR3 DNA follows: TGTGCCTACAGGACTAGCGGAGGCACAGATACGCAGTATTTT. This sequence encodes CAYRTSGGTDTQYF.